These 29 T cell receptor beta chains originate from one sample sequenced in a study of CD8+CD57+ T cells in acquired aplastic anemia. CDR3 and TCR beta VDJ profiling relied on a genomic DNA template. Using its own MiXCR run on the reads, TCRdb lists one record per CDR3 protein. Here the sample spans hundreds of thousands of distinct CDR3 sequences, around a third being singletons. CD8+CD57+ cell expansion, shown by flow cytometry, had occurred in the patients selected for sequencing. The specimen sequenced was sorted CD4+, CD8+, or CD8+CD57+ T cells (not recorded which) from PBMCs. The receptors derive from a human donor with aplastic anemia.

This clonotype was detected only a few times. The chain carries TRBV20-1 and TRBJ2-1, with 7 bases matching TRBD2. The V gene end was trimmed by 1 base and the J gene end by 3 bases; junction bases not matched to a gene: 6. The CDR3 sequence is 15 residues long. In germline, CDR1 is DFQATT, CDR2 SNEGSKA (reference sequence). The CDR3 loop is CSARGVRERYNEQFF. CDR3 nucleotides: TGCAGTGCTAGAGGGGTGCGGGAGCGCTACAATGAGCAGTTCTTC.

Only a few counts were recorded for this clonotype. The rearrangement joins TRBV12-3 or TRBV12-4 to TRBJ2-3, with TRBD2 matching 13 bases. V shed 6 bases, J shed 9 bases, and the junction held 6 bases outside the gene matches. The CDR3 loop spans 14 amino acids. The CDR3 DNA reads as TGTGCCAGCAGCCCGACTAGCGGGAGGACGACGCAGTATTTT. Amino acids: CASSPTSGRTTQYF.

The V gene is TRBV11-2, the J gene TRBJ2-3; 12 bases agree with TRBD2. Trimming took 5 bases from V and 5 from J; bases not matched to a gene: 8. Germline assignment: CDR1 SGHAT and CDR2 FQNNGV. CDR3 length equals 16 residues. CDR3 DNA sequence: TGTGCCAGCAGCCCATCTAGCGGGGGGGCCAGAGATACGCAGTATTTT. Residues: CASSPSSGGARDTQYF.

This clonotype was counted between two and nine times. A single base separates this from a much larger clone, so it may be a read error. V gene TRBV2 combines with J gene TRBJ1-1, with D uncertain. The CDR3 contains 13 residues. The germline V gene has CDR1 SNHLY and CDR2 FYNNEI. CDR3 residues: CASSELGRARALF. Here the CDR3 DNA reads TGTGCCAGCAGTGAACTCGGGCGCGCTCGGGCTCTCTTT.

The chain couples TRBV2 to TRBJ1-2, with 9 bases aligning to TRBD1. V lost 6 bases, J lost 4 bases, and 6 bases stayed unmatched. Germline-derived CDR1 and CDR2 are SNHLY and FYNNEI. The CDR3 has 14 amino acids. As DNA, the CDR3 is TGTGCCAGCAGACAGGGGGCACAGGCCTATGGCTACACCTTC. Encoded protein: CASRQGAQAYGYTF.

This clonotype showed up just a few times. The chain carries TRBV4-3 and TRBJ1-6; TRBD1 matches 8 bases. Germline V gene lookup returns CDR1 LGHNA and CDR2 YSLEER. This CDR3 region has 15 residues. V lost 0 bases to trimming and J lost 7 bases; unmatched junction nucleotides: 2. CDR3 coding DNA: TGCGCCAGCAGCCAAGAGACAGGGGTCAATTCACCCCTCCACTTT. Translation gives CASSQETGVNSPLHF.

The sample holds many counts of this clonotype. The gene calls are TRBV20-1 and TRBJ2-7; D might be TRBD1 (6 bases). Germline CDR1 is DFQATT and CDR2 is SNEGSKA (reference sequence). V lost 6 bases and J 3 bases, leaving 12 bases between the germline ends. The CDR3 is made up of 12 amino acids. The CDR3 bases are TGCAGTGCCAAACCGGACAGCTACGAGCAGTACTTC. Protein product: CSAKPDSYEQYF.

The V and J genes are TRBV29-1 and TRBJ1-1; D is perhaps TRBD1 (5 bases). V lost 4 bases and J lost 6, with 9 bases in between. Germline assignment: CDR1 SQVTM and CDR2 ANQGSEA. This CDR3 comprises 11 residues. The CDR3 sequence: CSVAGPAEAFF. As DNA, the CDR3 is TGCAGCGTTGCGGGGCCAGCTGAAGCTTTCTTT.

The chain links TRBV7-6 to TRBJ2-2; TRBD1 is a possible D gene (5 bases). The CDR3 sequence is 16 residues long. Trimming took off 2 bases at V and 3 bases at J, with 13 bases between the two ends. The germline CDR1 and CDR2 sequences are SGHVS and FNYEAQ. The chain's CDR3 is CASSLKLRADTGELFF. Written as DNA, the CDR3 is TGTGCCAGCAGCTTAAAGCTCAGGGCCGACACCGGGGAGCTGTTTTTT. Based on the CDR3 plus reference TRBV7-6 and TRBJ2-2, the full variable domain is GAGVSQSPRYKVTKRGQDVALRCDPISGHVSLYWYRQALGQGPEFLTYFNYEAQQDKSGLPNDRFSAERPEGSISTLTIQRTEQRDSAMYRCASSLKLRADTGELFFGEGSRLTVL.

The chain couples TRBV11-1 to TRBJ1-1; no firm D call. This CDR3 has 15 amino acids. The germline V gene encodes CDR1 SGHAT and CDR2 FQDESV (reference sequence). V gave up 2 bases and J gave up 3 bases, with 13 bases separating them. The DNA for the CDR3 is TGTGCCAGCAGCTTACGGCCGGGATGGGACACTGAAGCTTTCTTT. Its protein is CASSLRPGWDTEAFF.

Remarks on this clonotype: The junction departs from germline at one end; a sequencing error may be responsible. V is TRBV12-3 or TRBV12-4 and J is TRBJ2-1, with a weak D call TRBD1 (6 bases). The CDR3 consists of 13 residues. The CDR3 DNA reads TGTGCCAGCGGGGGCCACTCCTACAATGAGCAGCTCTTC. Translation: CASGGHSYNEQLF.

The rearrangement uses TRBV18 and TRBJ1-2, with D unresolved. CDR1 KGHSH and CDR2 LQKENI come from the germline V gene. V was pared by 4 bases and J by 6 bases, with 9 bases between. The CDR3 consists of 12 residues. CDR3 sequence (DNA): TGTGCCAGCTCACACGAGACGAATGGCTACACCTTC. Translation: CASSHETNGYTF. Full variable domain (outside the CDR3, taken from reference TRBV18 and TRBJ1-2): NAGVMQNPRHLVRRRGQEARLRCSPMKGHSHVYWYRQLPEEGLKFMVYLQKENIIDESGMPKERFSAEFPKEGPSILRIQQVVRGDSAAYFCASSHETNGYTFGSGTRLTVV.

Regarding this clonotype: It may be a read error: a sequence one base away is much more abundant. The chain uses TRBV19 and TRBJ2-5, with D possibly being TRBD2 (5 bases). Germline loops: CDR1 LNHDA, CDR2 SQIVND (reference sequence). V was trimmed by 4 bases and J by 0 bases, leaving 6 bases between them. This CDR3 comprises 13 residues. DNA of the CDR3: TGTGCCAGTAGTACGGGAAACCAAGAGACCCAGTACTTC. Amino acids: CASSTGNQETQYF. Using reference TRBV19 and TRBJ2-5 for the parts outside the CDR3, the full variable domain is DGGITQSPKYLFRKEGQNVTLSCEQNLNHDAMYWYRQDPGQGLRLIYYSQIVNDFQKGDIAEGYSVSREKKESFPLTVTSAQKNPTAFYLCASSTGNQETQYFGPGTRLLVL.

The J gene is TRBJ1-2, the V gene TRBV20-1; the D is unclear. The CDR3 has 13 residues. The germline CDR1 and CDR2 sequences are DFQATT and SNEGSKA (reference sequence). V lost 1 base, J lost 4 bases, and 10 bases lay in between. The CDR3 bases are TGCAGTGCTAGAGTGCCAGGAAGCTATGGCTACACCTTC. Its protein product is CSARVPGSYGYTF.

This clonotype turned up a few times. This sequence joins TRBV5-1 and TRBJ2-7, with TRBD2 matching over 9 bases. The CDR3 spans 15 residues. The germline V gene encodes CDR1 SGHRS and CDR2 YFSETQ. V dropped 1 base and J dropped 0; count of bases not matched to a gene: 2. Written as DNA, the CDR3 is TGCGCCAGCAGCTTGAGACTAGCGGCCTCCTACGAGCAGTACTTC. It specifies CASSLRLAASYEQYF.

This clonotype was observed at least ten times. This chain uses TRBV7-8 with TRBJ2-7; a weak D match, TRBD1 (5 bases). Germline assignment: CDR1 SGHVS and CDR2 FQNEAQ. Trimming stripped 5 bases from V and 8 bases from J, with 10 bases between. The CDR3 has 11 amino acids. CDR3: CASSAGHQQYF. The CDR3 DNA reads TGTGCCAGCAGCGCCGGACACCAGCAGTACTTC.

The rearrangement uses TRBV12-3 or TRBV12-4 and TRBJ1-1; 7 nucleotides line up with TRBD1. This CDR3 spans 17 amino acids. V dropped 3 bases and J dropped 1; count of bases not matched to a gene: 11. Here the CDR3 DNA reads TGTGCCAGCAGTTTCGGATCCGGACAGGTCAGGAACACTGAAGCTTTCTTT. This encodes CASSFGSGQVRNTEAFF.

This clonotype is a singleton in its sample. This may be a read error: a much more frequent sequence differs by one nucleotide. It is likely a read error, because the conserved phenylalanine at the end of the CDR3 is missing. The chain employs TRBV11-1 and TRBJ1-6; 7 nucleotides line up with TRBD1. Germline CDR1 is SGHAT and CDR2 is FQDESV (reference sequence). CDR3 length: 17 amino acids. V shed 1 base and J 3 bases; nucleotides not matched to a gene: 6. The DNA of the CDR3 is TGTGCCAGCAGCTTAGTACAGGGGAGCGGCTATAATTCACCCCTCCACCTT. Its translation is CASSLVQGSGYNSPLHL.

This rearrangement joins TRBV6-2 or TRBV6-3 to TRBJ1-2; TRBD1 matches at 7 bases. Germline V gene sequence: CDR1 MNHEY, CDR2 SVGEGT. CDR3 length: 13 residues. J lost 5 bases, V lost 6 bases, and 6 bases had no gene match. CDR3 amino acids: CASRETGLYGYTF. CDR3 nucleotides: TGTGCCAGCAGAGAGACAGGGCTATATGGCTACACCTTC.

This clonotype was recorded many times. This chain joins TRBV20-1 and TRBJ2-5; 7 nucleotides match TRBD2. Trimming removed 4 bases from V and 0 bases from J; junction bases left unmatched: 5. CDR1 and CDR2 from the germline V gene are DFQATT and SNEGSKA (reference sequence). The CDR3 contains 14 residues. The CDR3 reads CSATPGRDQETQYF. CDR3 coding DNA: TGCAGTGCTACCCCGGGGAGGGACCAAGAGACCCAGTACTTC.

This clonotype came up a few times. This rearrangement joins TRBV7-6 to TRBJ2-5; D perhaps matches TRBD1 (6 bases). This CDR3 region has 13 residues. The V gene lost 8 bases and the J gene lost 2 bases, with 12 bases spanning the gap. Germline values: CDR1 SGHVS, CDR2 FNYEAQ. The CDR3 loop reads CASVNRDQETQYF. CDR3 nucleotides: TGTGCCAGCGTCAACAGGGATCAAGAGACCCAGTACTTC.

This clonotype was seen many times. This rearrangement joins TRBV19 to TRBJ2-5; maybe TRBD1 (6 bases). Germline lookup yields CDR1 LNHDA and CDR2 SQIVND (reference sequence). This CDR3 contains 14 residues. The V end was cut by 5 bases, the J end by 6 bases, with 16 bases between. The CDR3 sequence: CASSGDRSVKTQYF. In DNA form, the CDR3 reads TGTGCCAGTAGTGGAGACAGGTCTGTGAAGACCCAGTACTTC.

A remark on this clonotype: A much larger clone is a single base away; this may be a read error. The genes are TRBV29-1 and TRBJ1-1; no clear D gene. The CDR3 is made up of 10 amino acids. V lost 8 bases to trimming and J lost 1 base, with 5 bases between them. Germline CDR1 reads SQVTM; CDR2 reads ANQGSEA. This chain's CDR3 is CSRGNTEAFF. CDR3 coding DNA: TGCAGCAGAGGGAACACTGAAGCTTTCTTT.

Notes on this clonotype: This may come from a read error, since a much larger clone is one base off. V usage is TRBV9 and J usage is TRBJ2-7; no reliable D call. The germline gives CDR1 SGDLS, CDR2 YYNGEE. V gave up 0 bases and J gave up 2 bases, with 9 bases separating them. This CDR3 has 14 amino acids. The CDR3 DNA sequence: TGTGCCAGCAGCGTAGGCTGCGTTGCCTACGAGCAGTACTTC. The encoded protein is CASSVGCVAYEQYF.

This clonotype was observed many times. V gene TRBV4-2 combines with J gene TRBJ1-6, with 9 nucleotides matching TRBD1. The germline V gene encodes CDR1 LGHNA and CDR2 YNFKEQ. This CDR3 is built from 16 residues. The trim removed 2 bases at V and 10 bases at J, leaving 9 bases unmatched. DNA for the CDR3: TGTGCCAGCAGCCAATCAAACAGGGGGCCAAACTCACCCCTCCACTTT. Amino acid sequence: CASSQSNRGPNSPLHF.

This clonotype showed up just a few times. Sequence at one end of the junction differs from germline and may be a read error. The chain carries TRBV2 and TRBJ1-1; D is possibly TRBD1 (6 bases). CDR1 and CDR2 from the germline V gene are SNHLY and FYNNEI. The CDR3 runs to 13 residues. CDR3 coding DNA: TGTGCCAGCAGGACAGGTATTCTCGGTGAAGCCTTCTTT. It specifies CASRTGILGEAFF.

V gene TRBV9 combines with J gene TRBJ2-7; 8 nucleotides line up with TRBD2. CDR1 and CDR2 from the germline V gene are SGDLS and YYNGEE. J lost 5 bases, V lost 7 bases, and 11 bases had no gene match. This CDR3 is 14 amino acids long. The CDR3 nucleotides read TGTGCCAGCTGGAGGAGTAGCGGGGTCCACGAGCAGTACGTC. This encodes CASWRSSGVHEQYV.

CDR3 protein: CASSLFIWGRHSNQPQHF. DNA of the CDR3: TGTGCCAGCAGCTTATTTATCTGGGGCCGACATAGCAATCAGCCCCAGCATTTT. V usage is TRBV7-6 and J usage is TRBJ1-5; D may be TRBD1 (5 bases). This CDR3 is 18 amino acids long. Germline-derived CDR1 and CDR2 are SGHVS and FNYEAQ. V lost 2 bases, J lost 0 bases, and 17 bases lay in between.

In its sample, this clonotype was seen many times. The chain joins TRBV10-2 to TRBJ1-5; possible D gene TRBD1, 5 bases. Trimming shortened V by 4 bases and J by 2 bases, and 15 bases separated the two germline ends. The CDR3 contains 16 residues. CDR1 and CDR2 (germline): WSHSY, SAAADI. This CDR3 is CASSAGTLEGNQPQHF. The CDR3 region has the DNA TGCGCCAGCAGTGCCGGGACCCTAGAGGGCAATCAGCCCCAGCATTTT.